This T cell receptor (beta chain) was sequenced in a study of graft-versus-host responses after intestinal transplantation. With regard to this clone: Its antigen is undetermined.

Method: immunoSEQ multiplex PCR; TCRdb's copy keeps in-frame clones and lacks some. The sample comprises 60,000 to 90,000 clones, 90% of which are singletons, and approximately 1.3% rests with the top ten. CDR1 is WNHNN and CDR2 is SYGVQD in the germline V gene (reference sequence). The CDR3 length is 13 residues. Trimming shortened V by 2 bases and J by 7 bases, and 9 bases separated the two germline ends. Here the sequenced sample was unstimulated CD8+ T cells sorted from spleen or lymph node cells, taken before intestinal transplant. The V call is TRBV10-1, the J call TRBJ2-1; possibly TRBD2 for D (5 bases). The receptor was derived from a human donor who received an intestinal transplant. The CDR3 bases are TGCGCCAGCAGTGAGGGTCGGGGAAATGAGCAGTTCTTC. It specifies CASSEGRGNEQFF.